This T cell receptor beta chain came from a study of OX40 agonist ivuxolimab in advanced cancers. Across the study: Males comprised 82.7% of the group, whose mean age was about 60 years (range roughly 20 to 85). Points from the study as a whole: Clonal expansion in partial responders at 0.1-3.0 mg/kg ranked among the lowest. CD8+ T cells (on average) carried more expanded clones than CD4+ T cells. The study observed clonal expansion of CD4+ and CD8+ blood T cells by week 6 at 0.1 to 3.0 mg/kg.

Assay used: immunoSEQ multiplex PCR; TCRdb lists only in-frame clones, some missing. Of about 45,000 clones in the sample, more than 75% are singletons; the top ten hold around 19%. CDR1 is LGHNA, CDR2 YNFKEQ, per germline. There are 16 residues in the CDR3. V dropped 1 base and J dropped 0 bases, with 12 bases sitting between them. About this clone: Antigen unknown.

The J gene is TRBJ1-2, the V gene TRBV4-2; tentatively, D is TRBD1 (6 bases). The clonotype was recovered from an adult with an advanced solid tumor such as melanoma, head and neck, liver or kidney cancer. This specimen consisted of CD4+ or CD8+ T cells sorted from blood, obtained in a trial of the OX40 agonist ivuxolimab. The CDR3 coding sequence is TGTGCCAGCAGCCAAGTTCCCCCAGGGGCTAACTATGGCTACACCTTC. It yields the protein CASSQVPPGANYGYTF.